The 7 T cell receptor beta chains given below trace back to one sample, sequenced in a study of regulatory T cells. These TCRs' antigens remain unknown. General study findings and limits: In CD3G-deficient patients, conventional CD4+ T cells were enriched for hydrophobic CDR3 residues at positions 6 and 7.

Amplification used 52 TRBV primers and 13 TRBJ primers. Method: immunoSEQ multiplex PCR; TCRdb's copy keeps in-frame clones and lacks some. The data hold 25,000 to 35,000 clones, with around 92% observed a single time. The material sequenced was conventional CD4+ T cells sorted from blood. These receptors originate from a person aged 18 to 30 with CD3G deficiency.

This chain connects TRBV5-6 to TRBJ2-5, with 11 positions matching TRBD2. Germline V gene data show CDR1 as SGHDT and CDR2 as YYEEEE. V was clipped by 2 bases and J by 4 bases; unmatched bases: 4. This CDR3 contains 15 residues. This CDR3 is CASSFLAGGRETQYF. The CDR3, as DNA: TGTGCCAGCAGCTTCCTAGCGGGGGGAAGAGAGACCCAGTACTTC.

CDR3 in amino acids: CASSGDRVAGGYTF. CDR3 bases: TGTGCCAGCAGCGGCGACAGGGTTGCTGGTGGCTACACCTTC. The chain employs TRBV6-6 and TRBJ1-2, with TRBD1 matching over 7 bases. J was trimmed by 7 bases and V by 6 bases; bases with no gene match: 11. The germline V gene encodes CDR1 MNHNY and CDR2 SVGAGI (reference sequence). The CDR3 contains 14 residues.

This chain connects TRBV11-2 to TRBJ2-4; D remains ambiguous. Trimming removed 5 bases at V and 7 bases at J, with 12 bases between. This CDR3 contains 13 residues. Germline CDR1 and CDR2: SGHAT and FQNNGV. CDR3 residues: CASSVSGRNIQYF. The CDR3, as DNA: TGTGCCAGCAGCGTCTCTGGCAGGAACATTCAGTACTTC.

This sequence joins TRBV5-1 and TRBJ2-3; TRBD1 aligns across 10 bases. The germline CDR1 and CDR2 sequences are SGHRS and YFSETQ. The CDR3 runs to 14 residues. V shed 4 bases and J 5 bases; nucleotides not matched to a gene: 4. CDR3 in DNA: TGCGCCAGCAGCCCCGGGACAGGGGTAGATACGCAGTATTTT. Residues: CASSPGTGVDTQYF.

The chain recombines TRBV5-1 with TRBJ2-5; D unclear. Per the germline V gene, CDR1 is SGHRS and CDR2 is YFSETQ. Trimming took off 7 bases at V and 4 bases at J, with 11 bases between the two ends. The CDR3 extends over 12 amino acids. The CDR3 coding sequence is TGCGCCAGCGGCCGGGTGGGAGAGACCCAGTACTTC. As protein: CASGRVGETQYF.

This clone showed up just once. The chain is built from TRBV28 and TRBJ1-3; D gene ambiguous. Looked up from germline, CDR1 is MDHEN and CDR2 is SYDVKM. V shed 2 bases and J shed 2 bases, with 16 bases lying between them. The CDR3 contains 17 residues. The CDR3 nucleotides are TGTGCCAGCAGTTTAAAACTGGCAGAAAGTGCTGGAAACACCATATATTTT. Translation: CASSLKLAESAGNTIYF.

This clone was seen just once. The chain recombines TRBV28 with TRBJ1-5; the D gene is possibly TRBD1 (5 bases). The CDR3 runs to 14 residues. The V and J ends lost 8 bases and 5 bases respectively, with 16 bases between them. From germline, CDR1 is MDHEN and CDR2 SYDVKM. The CDR3 region has the DNA TGTGCCAGCCGGCGTAGGGGATTAGATCAGCCCCAGCATTTT. Translating it yields CASRRRGLDQPQHF.